This passage covers 19 T cell receptor beta chains from one sample sequenced in a study of blood T cell repertoires in COVID-19. The assay was immunoSEQ multiplex PCR, and TCRdb's table has in-frame clones only and misses some. The repertoire includes under 150,000 clones, 88% of them detected once, and about 10% sits in the top ten. Material: peripheral blood. The source of these receptors is a man aged 50 to 60 with active or convalescent COVID-19.

J is TRBJ1-6 and V is TRBV25-1; D is perhaps TRBD1 (5 bases). Trimming cost V 4 bases and J 10 bases, with 11 bases left between them. Germline V gives CDR1 MGHDK, CDR2 SYGVNS. This CDR3 is 13 amino acids long. This CDR3 is CASSASGGSPLHF. CDR3 sequence (DNA): TGTGCCAGCAGTGCCTCGGGGGGGTCACCCCTCCACTTT. The whole variable domain, filled in from reference TRBV25-1 and TRBJ1-6, reads EADIYQTPRYLVIGTGKKITLECSQTMGHDKMYWYQQDPGMELHLIHYSYGVNSTEKGDLSSESTVSRIRTEHFPLTLESARPSHTSQYLCASSASGGSPLHFGNGTRLTVT.

This chain joins TRBV4-1 and TRBJ1-1, with a weak D call TRBD1 (5 bases). The CDR3 has 16 amino acids. V was shortened by 0 bases and J by 1 base, with 12 bases between the two germline ends. The germline V gene encodes CDR1 MGHRA and CDR2 YSYEKL. The CDR3: CASSQDKRGQNTEAFF. The CDR3 DNA reads TGCGCCAGCAGCCAAGATAAGCGGGGCCAGAACACTGAAGCTTTCTTT.

The CDR3 DNA sequence: TGTGCCAGCAGCATACTAGCGGGAGGTTCCTACAATGAGCAGTTCTTC. Its translation is CASSILAGGSYNEQFF. V usage is TRBV28 and J usage is TRBJ2-1, with TRBD2 matching 12 bases. V lost 6 bases, J lost 1 base, and 4 bases stayed unmatched. Germline CDR1 is MDHEN and CDR2 is SYDVKM. The CDR3 consists of 16 residues.

The chain combines TRBV10-1 with TRBJ1-1; D not certain. This CDR3 comprises 10 residues. Germline CDR1 WNHNN, CDR2 SYGVQD (reference sequence). The germline V and J ends were trimmed by 8 bases and 9 bases, with 10 bases remaining between them. The CDR3 coding sequence is TGCGCCAGCTTGGCCCTTAAAGCTTTCTTT. Its protein is CASLALKAFF.

This clone was seen just once. The chain carries TRBV6-6 and TRBJ2-1, with D uncertain. The V end was cut by 1 base, the J end by 8 bases, with 9 bases between. Per the germline V gene, CDR1 is MNHNY and CDR2 is SVGAGI (reference sequence). The CDR3 is made up of 13 amino acids. The CDR3 DNA follows: TGTGCCAGCAGTTACTTCGAACGCGATGAGCAGTTCTTC. Its protein is CASSYFERDEQFF.

This clone was seen once. The genes are TRBV18 and TRBJ2-7; no reliable D call. CDR1 is KGHSH and CDR2 is LQKENI in the germline V gene. The CDR3 runs to 12 residues. V lost 1 base to trimming and J lost 5 bases, with 6 bases between them. The CDR3 sequence is CASSPHANEQYF. The DNA for the CDR3 is TGTGCCAGCTCACCACATGCGAACGAGCAGTACTTC. The full variable domain, its missing parts supplied by reference TRBV18 and TRBJ2-7, is NAGVMQNPRHLVRRRGQEARLRCSPMKGHSHVYWYRQLPEEGLKFMVYLQKENIIDESGMPKERFSAEFPKEGPSILRIQQVVRGDSAAYFCASSPHANEQYFGPGTRLTVT.

V is TRBV2 and J is TRBJ2-1, with 9 bases identical to TRBD2. The V and J ends lost 8 bases and 5 bases, in that order; junction bases with no gene match: 10. The germline CDR1 and CDR2 sequences are SNHLY and FYNNEI. The CDR3 spans 15 residues. CDR3 region: CASLGVAGVDNEQFF. The CDR3 DNA sequence: TGTGCCAGCCTGGGGGTAGCGGGAGTCGACAATGAGCAGTTCTTC.

This chain joins TRBV18 and TRBJ1-1; D is uncertain. CDR3 length equals 13 residues. Trimming removed 6 bases from V and 2 bases from J, with 10 bases in between. Germline V gene sequence: CDR1 KGHSH, CDR2 LQKENI. CDR3 bases: TGTGCCAGCTCTATAGCGGTAAACACTGAAGCTTTCTTT. Amino acids: CASSIAVNTEAFF.

This clone has a handful of counts. The chain carries TRBV24-1 and TRBJ2-2, with a weak D call TRBD1 (6 bases). Germline-derived CDR1 and CDR2 are KGHDR and SFDVKD. The length of the CDR3 is 15 residues. Deletions cut 5 bases from V and 7 bases from J, with 16 bases between. In DNA form, the CDR3 reads TGTGCCACCAGTGGGGGGCCCTCCCCCCTCGGGGAGCTGTTTTTT. As protein: CATSGGPSPLGELFF.

The chain recombines TRBV27 with TRBJ2-7, with a possible D match to TRBD2 (6 bases). The CDR3 runs to 13 residues. Looked up from germline, CDR1 is MNHEY and CDR2 is SMNVEV (reference sequence). The V end lost 7 bases, the J end lost 2 bases, and 12 bases lay between the germline ends. The DNA of the CDR3 is TGTGCCAGCAAGGGGACTGTACCCTACGAGCAGTACTTC. Its protein product is CASKGTVPYEQYF.

This rearrangement joins TRBV27 to TRBJ2-7; 9 bases line up with TRBD2. CDR3 length: 16 amino acids. The germline CDR1 and CDR2 sequences are MNHEY and SMNVEV (reference sequence). Trimming removed 5 bases from V and 4 bases from J; junction bases left unmatched: 12. CDR3 amino acids: CASSRTGTSRRYEQYF. Written as DNA, the CDR3 is TGTGCCAGCAGTAGAACCGGGACTAGCCGCCGGTACGAGCAGTACTTC.

The rearrangement uses TRBV28 and TRBJ1-5, with 8 positions matching TRBD1. Germline V gene sequence: CDR1 MDHEN, CDR2 SYDVKM. With V trimmed by 3 bases and J by 3 bases, 7 bases remained unmatched. The CDR3 consists of 16 residues. CDR3 sequence reads: CASSFMGRGLNQPQHF. The DNA of the CDR3 is TGTGCCAGCAGTTTCATGGGCAGGGGGCTCAATCAGCCCCAGCATTTT.

This sequence joins TRBV5-1 and TRBJ1-5; D is undetermined. This CDR3 contains 14 residues. Per germline, CDR1 SGHRS and CDR2 YFSETQ. V gave up 0 bases and J gave up 7 bases, with 11 bases separating them. This chain's CDR3 is CASSLVPEGQPQHF. CDR3 coding DNA: TGCGCCAGCAGCTTGGTGCCGGAGGGACAGCCCCAGCATTTT.

This chain joins TRBV28 and TRBJ2-4; 8 bases agree with TRBD1. The CDR3 runs 14 residues. Germline CDR1 reads MDHEN; CDR2 reads SYDVKM. V was pared by 1 base and J by 10 bases, with 6 bases of the junction left unmatched. This CDR3 is CASSLSGGALIQYF. As DNA, the CDR3 is TGTGCCAGCAGTTTATCAGGGGGCGCCTTAATTCAGTACTTC.

The rearrangement links TRBV4-1 to TRBJ1-5, with D unclear. V was trimmed by 1 base and J by 1 base, leaving 17 bases between them. Germline values: CDR1 MGHRA, CDR2 YSYEKL. The CDR3 totals 18 residues. The CDR3 DNA follows: TGCGCCAGCAGCCAAGGCCTTGAAGCCTTTTCCAGCAATCAGCCCCAGCATTTT. It encodes CASSQGLEAFSSNQPQHF.

The chain uses TRBV4-1 and TRBJ2-7; TRBD2 aligns across 12 bases. V was pared by 6 bases and J by 1 base, with 10 bases of the junction left unmatched. CDR1 is MGHRA, CDR2 YSYEKL, per germline. CDR3 length: 17 residues. CDR3 nucleotides: TGCGCCAGCAGTTCCACTCTAGCGGGAGGGTTGTCCTACGAGCAGTACTTC. Its protein product is CASSSTLAGGLSYEQYF.

The CDR3 DNA reads as TGTGCCAGCAGTTTATTCGGTCAGGGAATTCAGCCCCAGCATTTT. This sequence encodes CASSLFGQGIQPQHF. The chain employs TRBV28 and TRBJ1-5; D is perhaps TRBD1 (5 bases). The CDR3 extends over 15 amino acids. Germline V gives CDR1 MDHEN, CDR2 SYDVKM. Trimming took 1 base from V and 6 from J, leaving 13 bases between them.

The genes are TRBV10-1 and TRBJ2-3; TRBD2 agrees at 9 bases. CDR1 WNHNN and CDR2 SYGVQD come from the germline V gene (reference sequence). The CDR3 consists of 15 residues. Trimming removed 5 bases from V and 3 bases from J; junction bases left unmatched: 6. CDR3 in amino acids: CASSLSGSGTDTQYF. The CDR3 nucleotides read TGCGCCAGCAGTCTTAGCGGGAGCGGGACAGATACGCAGTATTTT.

The chain uses TRBV25-1 and TRBJ2-7; 9 bases align to TRBD2. CDR3 length: 14 amino acids. The V gene's germline CDR1 is MGHDK and CDR2 SYGVNS. V was pared by 6 bases and J by 6 bases, with 9 bases of the junction left unmatched. The CDR3 DNA sequence: TGTGCCAGCAGAACCCCTAGCGGGGAGGGCGAGCAGTACTTC. It is translated as CASRTPSGEGEQYF.